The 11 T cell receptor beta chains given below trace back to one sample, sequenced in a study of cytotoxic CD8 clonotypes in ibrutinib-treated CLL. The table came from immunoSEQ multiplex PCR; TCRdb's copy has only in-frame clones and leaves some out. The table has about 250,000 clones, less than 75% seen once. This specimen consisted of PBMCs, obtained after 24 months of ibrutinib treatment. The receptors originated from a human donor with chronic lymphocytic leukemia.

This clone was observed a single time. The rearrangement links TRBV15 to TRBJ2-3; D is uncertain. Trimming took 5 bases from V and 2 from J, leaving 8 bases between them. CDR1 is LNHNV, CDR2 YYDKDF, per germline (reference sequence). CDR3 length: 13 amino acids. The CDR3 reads CATSEAYTDTQYF. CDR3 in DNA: TGTGCCACCAGCGAAGCTTACACAGATACGCAGTATTTT.

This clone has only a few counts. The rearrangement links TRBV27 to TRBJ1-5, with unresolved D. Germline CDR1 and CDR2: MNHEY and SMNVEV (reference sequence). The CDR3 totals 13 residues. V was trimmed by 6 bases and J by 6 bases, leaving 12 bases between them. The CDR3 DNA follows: TGTGCCAGCAGCATTGACGGAGGTCAGCCCCAGCATTTT. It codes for CASSIDGGQPQHF.

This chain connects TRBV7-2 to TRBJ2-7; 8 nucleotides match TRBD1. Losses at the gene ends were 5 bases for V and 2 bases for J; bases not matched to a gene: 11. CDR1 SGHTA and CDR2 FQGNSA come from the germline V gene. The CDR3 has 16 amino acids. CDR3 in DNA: TGTGCCAGCAGCCTGGTCACCGGACAGGGCCCCTACGAGCAGTACTTC. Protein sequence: CASSLVTGQGPYEQYF.

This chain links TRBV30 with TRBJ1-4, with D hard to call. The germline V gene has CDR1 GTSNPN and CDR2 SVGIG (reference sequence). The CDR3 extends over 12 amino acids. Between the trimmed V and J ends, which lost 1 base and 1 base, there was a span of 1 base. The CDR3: CAWSETNEKLFF. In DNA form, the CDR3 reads TGTGCCTGGAGTGAAACTAATGAAAAACTGTTTTTT. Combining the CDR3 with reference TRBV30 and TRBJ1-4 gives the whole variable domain SQTIHQWPATLVQPVGSPLSLECTVEGTSNPNLYWYRQAAGRGLQLLFYSVGIGQISSEVPQNLSASRPQDRQFILSSKKLLLSDSGFYLCAWSETNEKLFFGSGTQLSVL.

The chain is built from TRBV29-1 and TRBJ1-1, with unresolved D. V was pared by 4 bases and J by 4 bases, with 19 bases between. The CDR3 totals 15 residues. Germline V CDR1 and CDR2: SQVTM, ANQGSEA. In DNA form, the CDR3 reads TGCAGCGTTGCAGCCACTAAGCAAAGCGGCACTGAAGCTTTCTTT. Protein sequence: CSVAATKQSGTEAFF.

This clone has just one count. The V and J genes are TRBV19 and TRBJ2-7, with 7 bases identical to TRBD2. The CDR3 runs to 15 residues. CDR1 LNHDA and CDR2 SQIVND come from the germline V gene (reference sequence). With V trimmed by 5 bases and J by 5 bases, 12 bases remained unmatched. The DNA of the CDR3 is TGTGCCAGTAGTCCTTTTAAGCGGGATCTCGACGAGCAGTACTTC. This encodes CASSPFKRDLDEQYF.

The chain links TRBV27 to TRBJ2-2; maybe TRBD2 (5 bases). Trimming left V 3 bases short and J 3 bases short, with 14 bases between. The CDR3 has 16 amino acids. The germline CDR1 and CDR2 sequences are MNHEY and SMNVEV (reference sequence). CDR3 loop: CASSLGWARDTGELFF. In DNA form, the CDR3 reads TGTGCCAGCAGTTTGGGGTGGGCGCGGGACACCGGGGAGCTGTTTTTT.

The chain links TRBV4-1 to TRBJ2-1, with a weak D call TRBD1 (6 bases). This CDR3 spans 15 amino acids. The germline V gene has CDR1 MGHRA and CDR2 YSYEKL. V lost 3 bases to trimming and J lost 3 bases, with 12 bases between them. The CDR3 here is CASSQDSWDYNEQFF. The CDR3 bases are TGCGCCAGCAGCCAGGACAGTTGGGACTACAATGAGCAGTTCTTC.

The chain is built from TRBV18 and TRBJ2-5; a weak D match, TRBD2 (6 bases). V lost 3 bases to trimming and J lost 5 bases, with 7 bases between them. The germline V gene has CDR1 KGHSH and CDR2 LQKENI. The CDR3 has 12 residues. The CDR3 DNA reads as TGTGCCAGCTCACCTCGGGAGGAGACCCAGTACTTC. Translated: CASSPREETQYF. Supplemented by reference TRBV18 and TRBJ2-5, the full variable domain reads NAGVMQNPRHLVRRRGQEARLRCSPMKGHSHVYWYRQLPEEGLKFMVYLQKENIIDESGMPKERFSAEFPKEGPSILRIQQVVRGDSAAYFCASSPREETQYFGPGTRLLVL.

In DNA, the CDR3 is TGTGCCAGCAGCGTAGTGAGGGACTCATTAAGACCCACAGATACGCAGTATTTT. Translation: CASSVVRDSLRPTDTQYF. V is TRBV9 and J is TRBJ2-3; the D gene is possibly TRBD2 (6 bases). The germline V and J ends were trimmed by 0 bases and 2 bases, with 19 bases remaining between them. The germline CDR1 and CDR2 sequences are SGDLS and YYNGEE. The CDR3 is 18 residues long.

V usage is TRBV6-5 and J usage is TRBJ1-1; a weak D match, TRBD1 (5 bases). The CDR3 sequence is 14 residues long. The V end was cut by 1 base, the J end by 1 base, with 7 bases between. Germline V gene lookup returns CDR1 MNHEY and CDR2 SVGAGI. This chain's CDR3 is CASSYYGQNTEAFF. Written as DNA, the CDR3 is TGTGCCAGCAGTTACTACGGACAGAACACTGAAGCTTTCTTT.